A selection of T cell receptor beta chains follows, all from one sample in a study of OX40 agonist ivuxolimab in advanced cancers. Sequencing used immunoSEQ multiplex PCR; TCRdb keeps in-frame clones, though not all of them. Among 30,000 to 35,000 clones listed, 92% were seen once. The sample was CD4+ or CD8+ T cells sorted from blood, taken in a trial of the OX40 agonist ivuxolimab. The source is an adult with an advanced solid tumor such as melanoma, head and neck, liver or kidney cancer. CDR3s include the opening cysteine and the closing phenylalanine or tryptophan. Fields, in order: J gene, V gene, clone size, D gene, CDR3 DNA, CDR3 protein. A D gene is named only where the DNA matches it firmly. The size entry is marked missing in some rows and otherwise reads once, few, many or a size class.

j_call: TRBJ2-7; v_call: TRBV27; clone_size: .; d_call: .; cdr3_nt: TGTGCCAGCAGTCCGCAGCGGACGTCAACCTACGAGCAGTACTTC; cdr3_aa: CASSPQRTSTYEQYF
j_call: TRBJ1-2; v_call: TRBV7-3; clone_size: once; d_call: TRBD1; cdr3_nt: TGTGCCAGCAGCTTAGTTTCAGGGGGCTATGGCTACACCTTC; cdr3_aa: CASSLVSGGYGYTF
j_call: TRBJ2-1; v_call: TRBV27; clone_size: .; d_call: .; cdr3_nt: TGTGCCAGCAGTTTATCGGCTGTCTCCTACAATGAGCAGTTCTTC; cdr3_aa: CASSLSAVSYNEQFF
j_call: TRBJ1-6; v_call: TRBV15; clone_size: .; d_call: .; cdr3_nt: TGTGCCACCAGCAGAGAGAAATCACCCCTCCACTTT; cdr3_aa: CATSREKSPLHF
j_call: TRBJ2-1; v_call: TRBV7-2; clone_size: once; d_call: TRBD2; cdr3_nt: TGTGCCAGCAGCTTTCACCTAGCGGGAGGTCAGGATGAGCAGTTCTTC; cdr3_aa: CASSFHLAGGQDEQFF
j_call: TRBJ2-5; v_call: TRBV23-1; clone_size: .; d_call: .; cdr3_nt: TGCGCCAGTCCGCCGCCGGCCCCCCCCCAAGAGACCCAGTACTTC; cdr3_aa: CASPPPAPPQETQYF
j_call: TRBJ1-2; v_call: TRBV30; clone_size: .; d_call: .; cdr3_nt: TGTGCCTGGATATCCGGCAGGTTCGCTGGCTACACCTTC; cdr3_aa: CAWISGRFAGYTF
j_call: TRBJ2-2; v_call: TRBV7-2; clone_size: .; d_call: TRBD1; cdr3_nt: TGTGCCAGCAGCTCAGGACAGGGGGCGAACACCGGGGAGCTGTTTTTT; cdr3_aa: CASSSGQGANTGELFF
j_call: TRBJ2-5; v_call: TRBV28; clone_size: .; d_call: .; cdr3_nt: TGTGCCAGCGGGGGTCTCGGACCAGAGGAGACCCAGTACTTC; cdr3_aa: CASGGLGPEETQYF
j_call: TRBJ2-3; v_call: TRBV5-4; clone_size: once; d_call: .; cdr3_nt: TGTGCCAGCACCTACACAGATACGCAGTATTTT; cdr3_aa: CASTYTDTQYF
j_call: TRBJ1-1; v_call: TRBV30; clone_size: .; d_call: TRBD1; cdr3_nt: TGTGCCTGTTACGCAGGGGGTATTCCGTACACTGAAGCTTTCTTT; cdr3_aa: CACYAGGIPYTEAFF
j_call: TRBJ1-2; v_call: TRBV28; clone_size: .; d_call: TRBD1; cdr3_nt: TGTGCCAGCACCCAACAGGGGAACTATGGCTACACCTTC; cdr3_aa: CASTQQGNYGYTF
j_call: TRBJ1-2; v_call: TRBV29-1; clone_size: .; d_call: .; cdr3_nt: TGCAGCGCCCCGTCCTGGGGCGTCTATGGCTACACCTTC; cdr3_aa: CSAPSWGVYGYTF
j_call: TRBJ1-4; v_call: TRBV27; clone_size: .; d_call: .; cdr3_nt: TGTGCCAGCAGTCCTACAGGGAATGAAAAACTGTTTTTT; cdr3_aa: CASSPTGNEKLFF
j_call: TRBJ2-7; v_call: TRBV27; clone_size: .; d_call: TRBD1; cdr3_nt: TGTGCCAGCAGTCGGCGACAGGGGGCCCAGGCCTACGAGCAGTACTTC; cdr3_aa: CASSRRQGAQAYEQYF
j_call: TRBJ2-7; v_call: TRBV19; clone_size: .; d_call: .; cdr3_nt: TGTGCCAGTAGTATTGGACTAACATACGAGCAGTACTTC; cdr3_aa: CASSIGLTYEQYF
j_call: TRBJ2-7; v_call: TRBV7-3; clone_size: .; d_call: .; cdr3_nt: TGTGCCAGCAGCTTCGACACGTCCTACGAGCAGTACTTC; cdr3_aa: CASSFDTSYEQYF
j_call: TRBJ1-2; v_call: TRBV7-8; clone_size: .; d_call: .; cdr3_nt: TGTGCCAGCAGCTTATCCACCAACTATGGCTACACCTTC; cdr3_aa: CASSLSTNYGYTF
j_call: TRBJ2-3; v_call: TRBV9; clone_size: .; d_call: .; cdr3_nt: TGTGCCAGCAGCGTATACGAGGGCTCGGTTACAGATACGCAGTATTTT; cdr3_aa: CASSVYEGSVTDTQYF
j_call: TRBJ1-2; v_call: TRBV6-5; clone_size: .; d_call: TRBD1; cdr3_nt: TGTGCCAGCAGTTACGGACAGGGGTTCTATGGCTACACCTTC; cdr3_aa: CASSYGQGFYGYTF
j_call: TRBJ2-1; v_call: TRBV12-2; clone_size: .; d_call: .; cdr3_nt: TGTGCAAGTCGCTTGTACAATGAGCAGTTCTTC; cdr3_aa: CASRLYNEQFF
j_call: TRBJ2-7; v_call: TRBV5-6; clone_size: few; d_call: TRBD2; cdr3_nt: TGTGCCAGCAGCTTGGAACTAGCGGGTGCAGGCGAGCAGTACTTC; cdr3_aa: CASSLELAGAGEQYF
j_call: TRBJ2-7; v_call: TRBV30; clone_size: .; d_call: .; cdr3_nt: TGTGCCTGGAGTGTAGCGACCACCTACGAGCAGTACTTC; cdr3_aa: CAWSVATTYEQYF